The T cell receptor beta chain described here comes from a study of cytomegalovirus exposure and HLA in healthy donors. The PCR ran on 60 Vbeta and 13 Jbeta primers. The method was immunoSEQ multiplex PCR; TCRdb's version includes in-frame clones alone and lacks a portion of them. Among 100,000 or so clones, around 15% were seen once, and the ten largest hold 0.83%. Sequencing input: PBMCs. The clonotype originates from a female donor in good health and CMV-seronegative.

In nucleotides, the CDR3 is TGTGCCACCACCCATGTGGGGCGGGGATTCAATCAGCCCCAGCATTTT. Amino acid sequence: CATTHVGRGFNQPQHF. The V call is TRBV15, the J call TRBJ1-5; weak D call: TRBD1 (5 bases). This CDR3 is 16 amino acids long. V was trimmed by 7 bases and J by 3 bases, leaving 19 bases between them. Germline V CDR1 and CDR2: LNHNV, YYDKDF (reference sequence).